Below, 27 T cell receptor beta chains from the same sample are listed, as sequenced in a study of T cell repertoires in cytomegalovirus infection. Via MiXCR, TCRdb re-called the reads, giving one row per CDR3 protein. The top ten clones hold around half of a sample with under 300,000 distinct CDR3 sequences, approximately 17% of them seen once. The sequencing input was CD8+ T cells from PBMCs. These receptors were collected from a human donor in good health (CMV status not recorded). Some clones in this sample may be carry-over from other donors' samples.

The chain carries TRBV5-6 and TRBJ2-7, with a tentative D call TRBD2 (6 bases). Trimming cost V 7 bases and J 0 bases, with 14 bases left between them. The CDR3 has 14 amino acids. CDR1 and CDR2 from the germline V gene are SGHDT and YYEEEE. This chain's CDR3 is CASWPGLSSYEQYF. CDR3 bases: TGTGCCAGCTGGCCGGGACTCAGCTCCTACGAGCAGTACTTC.

The chain carries TRBV10-3 and TRBJ2-7; D is possibly TRBD1 or TRBD2 (5 bases each). The V gene lost 10 bases and the J gene lost 4 bases, with 17 bases spanning the gap. The CDR3 loop spans 13 amino acids. The germline V gene has CDR1 ENHRY and CDR2 SYGVKD. The CDR3 region is CARSRELAYEQYF. In DNA, the CDR3 is TGTGCCAGAAGCAGGGAGCTGGCTTACGAGCAGTACTTC.

In nucleotides, the CDR3 is TGTGCCAGCAGCCAAGAGCCCTATTCCGAGCAGTACTTC. This encodes CASSQEPYSEQYF. The chain links TRBV4-2 to TRBJ2-7; D is undetermined. The germline gives CDR1 LGHNA, CDR2 YNFKEQ. V lost 0 bases and J 6 bases, leaving 9 bases between the germline ends. The CDR3 runs to 13 residues.

The chain recombines TRBV20-1 with TRBJ1-2, with 8 bases that match TRBD1. CDR1 is DFQATT, CDR2 SNEGSKA, per germline (reference sequence). The CDR3 length is 11 residues. The CDR3 DNA is TGCATTACTTGGACAGGGTATGGCTACACCTTC. Translation gives CITWTGYGYTF.

V usage is TRBV4-3 and J usage is TRBJ1-1, with D perhaps matching TRBD1 (6 bases). V lost 3 bases and J lost 6, with 23 bases in between. Germline CDR1 and CDR2: LGHNA and YSLEER. CDR3 length: 17 residues. CDR3 protein: CASSHSGGGALGSEAFF. The CDR3 nucleotides read TGCGCCAGCAGCCACAGCGGTGGGGGGGCCTTAGGGTCTGAAGCTTTCTTT.

The gene calls are TRBV6-6 and TRBJ2-6, with 7 bases that match TRBD1. The CDR3 spans 19 residues. J lost 0 bases, V lost 6 bases, and 14 bases had no gene match. Germline V gene data show CDR1 as MNHNY and CDR2 as SVGAGI (reference sequence). Here the CDR3 DNA reads TGTGCCAGCAGGACCAACAGGGGACCTCTGAGCTCTGGGGCCAACGTCCTGACTTTC. It yields the protein CASRTNRGPLSSGANVLTF.

This clonotype was observed many times. The gene calls are TRBV6-2 or TRBV6-3 and TRBJ1-5; no firm D call. Trimming shortened V by 0 bases and J by 4 bases, and 4 bases separated the two germline ends. Germline V gene sequence: CDR1 MNHEY, CDR2 SVGEGT. The CDR3 is 13 residues long. CDR3 DNA: TGTGCCAGCAGTTACTCGAATAATCAGCCCCAGCATTTT. Residues: CASSYSNNQPQHF.

This clonotype was counted many times. This chain joins TRBV7-6 and TRBJ1-1; D is undetermined. The length of the CDR3 is 14 residues. Germline V gene lookup returns CDR1 SGHVS and CDR2 FNYEAQ. Trimming removed 1 base at V and 1 base at J, with 7 bases between. CDR3 in amino acids: CASSLGDGNTEAFF. The DNA for the CDR3 is TGTGCCAGCAGCTTAGGGGATGGGAACACTGAAGCTTTCTTT.

This clonotype came up a few times. This chain connects TRBV14 to TRBJ2-1; 11 bases are shared with TRBD2. The V gene end was trimmed by 4 bases and the J gene end by 7 bases; junction bases not matched to a gene: 9. This CDR3 is built from 16 residues. The germline V gene has CDR1 SGHDN and CDR2 FVKESK. CDR3 residues: CASSPVAGGPWNEQFF. CDR3 nucleotide sequence: TGTGCCAGCAGCCCAGTAGCGGGGGGGCCTTGGAATGAGCAGTTCTTC.

The CDR3 here is CASRYTGEETQYF. The DNA of the CDR3 is TGTGCCAGCAGGTACACAGGGGAAGAGACCCAGTACTTC. V gene TRBV7-9 combines with J gene TRBJ2-5, with 7 nucleotides matching TRBD1. The CDR3 covers 13 residues. Germline V CDR1 and CDR2: SEHNR, FQNEAQ (reference sequence). V lost 6 bases, J lost 3 bases, and 4 bases stayed unmatched.

This clonotype came up many times. V is TRBV7-9 and J is TRBJ2-5; TRBD1 is a possible D gene (5 bases). Trimming left V 0 bases short and J 1 base short, with 6 bases between. Germline lookup yields CDR1 SEHNR and CDR2 FQNEAQ (reference sequence). CDR3 length: 14 amino acids. The CDR3, as DNA: TGTGCCAGCAGCTTAGCAGGGGTCCAAGAGACCCAGTACTTC. This gives the protein CASSLAGVQETQYF.

This clonotype was detected a few times. Being one base from a much bigger clone, this may be a read error. The rearrangement links TRBV7-6 to TRBJ2-3; 11 bases match TRBD2. Looked up from germline, CDR1 is SGHVS and CDR2 is FNYEAQ. The trim removed 4 bases at V and 0 bases at J, leaving 3 bases unmatched. The CDR3 totals 16 residues. The CDR3 sequence is CASSYSGGASTDTQYF. DNA for the CDR3: TGTGCCAGCAGCTATAGCGGGGGGGCTAGCACAGATACGCAGTATTTT. Full variable domain (outside the CDR3, taken from reference TRBV7-6 and TRBJ2-3): GAGVSQSPRYKVTKRGQDVALRCDPISGHVSLYWYRQALGQGPEFLTYFNYEAQQDKSGLPNDRFSAERPEGSISTLTIQRTEQRDSAMYRCASSYSGGASTDTQYFGPGTRLTVL.

In its sample, this clonotype was seen a few times. The J gene is TRBJ1-1, the V gene TRBV20-1; 11 nucleotides align to TRBD1. With V trimmed by 6 bases and J by 5 bases, 8 bases remained unmatched. This CDR3 is built from 14 residues. Germline lookup yields CDR1 DFQATT and CDR2 SNEGSKA (reference sequence). Here the CDR3 reads CSAKRDRGLTEAFF. The CDR3 DNA sequence: TGCAGTGCCAAAAGGGACAGGGGGTTAACTGAAGCTTTCTTT.

At least ten counts were recorded for this clonotype. The chain carries TRBV7-2 and TRBJ1-1, with D uncertain. The CDR3 consists of 15 residues. The ends were cut back, 5 bases at V and 0 bases at J, with 13 bases in the middle. CDR1 is SGHTA, CDR2 FQGNSA, per germline. This CDR3 is CASSPPPSLNTEAFF. DNA for the CDR3: TGTGCCAGCAGCCCACCCCCCAGCCTGAACACTGAAGCTTTCTTT.

The chain recombines TRBV9 with TRBJ2-1, with 7 bases identical to TRBD2. Germline V CDR1 and CDR2: SGDLS, YYNGEE. The V gene end was trimmed by 0 bases and the J gene end by 0 bases; junction bases not matched to a gene: 3. This CDR3 is 16 amino acids long. The CDR3 bases are TGTGCCAGCAGCGTAGGTCCGGGGGGCTCCTACAATGAGCAGTTCTTC. It translates to CASSVGPGGSYNEQFF.

The sample holds many counts of this clonotype. This chain uses TRBV7-6 with TRBJ1-3; a possible D gene is TRBD1 (5 bases). Per the germline V gene, CDR1 is SGHVS and CDR2 is FNYEAQ. The germline V and J ends were trimmed by 3 bases and 5 bases, with 11 bases remaining between them. This CDR3 is 14 amino acids long. The CDR3 sequence is CASSFGQGRNTIYF. The CDR3 coding sequence is TGTGCCAGCAGCTTCGGTCAGGGAAGAAACACCATATATTTT.

This clonotype was counted between two and nine times. The chain couples TRBV20-1 to TRBJ1-1, with D tentatively TRBD1 (5 bases). The V end lost 3 bases, the J end lost 6 bases, and 14 bases lay between the germline ends. CDR3 size: 13 residues. Germline values: CDR1 DFQATT, CDR2 SNEGSKA (reference sequence). This chain's CDR3 is CSASWGATPEAFF. The CDR3 DNA follows: TGCAGTGCTAGTTGGGGCGCTACCCCTGAAGCTTTCTTT.

This clonotype was found many times. The chain uses TRBV6-2 or TRBV6-3 and TRBJ1-1; no clear D. V was trimmed by 2 bases and J by 0 bases, leaving 10 bases between them. Germline V gene data show CDR1 as MNHEY and CDR2 as SVGEGT. The CDR3 spans 15 residues. In DNA, the CDR3 is TGTGCCAGCAGTTACGGTCCAGGAATGAACACTGAAGCTTTCTTT. Protein: CASSYGPGMNTEAFF.

This clonotype was counted at least ten times. The CDR3 nucleotides are TGTGCCAGCAGCCCCCTTATCGACGGGAACCTCTACGAGCAGTACTTC. As protein: CASSPLIDGNLYEQYF. This chain uses TRBV7-9 with TRBJ2-7; perhaps TRBD2 as D (5 bases). Deletions cut 5 bases from V and 3 bases from J, with 20 bases between. The germline CDR1 and CDR2 sequences are SEHNR and FQNEAQ (reference sequence). The CDR3 has 16 amino acids.

Many counts were recorded for this clonotype. CDR3 region: CASSPGTGGNEQFF. CDR3 coding DNA: TGTGCCAGCAGTCCCGGGACAGGGGGGAATGAGCAGTTCTTC. V and J are TRBV27 and TRBJ2-1; 11 nucleotides line up with TRBD1. Germline V gives CDR1 MNHEY, CDR2 SMNVEV (reference sequence). Germline trimming cut 5 bases from V and 7 bases from J; bases unmatched to any gene: 4. The CDR3 has 14 amino acids.

This clonotype was detected ten times or more. This rearrangement joins TRBV14 to TRBJ1-1; TRBD1 matches at 8 bases. V was clipped by 3 bases and J by 5 bases; unmatched bases: 11. The CDR3 is 16 residues long. Germline CDR1 SGHDN, CDR2 FVKESK. In DNA form, the CDR3 reads TGTGCCAGCAGCCACGGACAGGGTATTGGGTGGACTGAAGCTTTCTTT. It yields the protein CASSHGQGIGWTEAFF.

This clonotype showed up just a few times. The chain uses TRBV29-1 and TRBJ1-2; 7 nucleotides agree with TRBD1. The CDR3 sequence is 16 residues long. The trim removed 0 bases at V and 4 bases at J, leaving 11 bases unmatched. Germline V lookup: CDR1 SQVTM, CDR2 ANQGSEA. The CDR3 here is CSVEEPNRGVGYGYTF. The CDR3 DNA reads TGCAGCGTTGAAGAGCCTAACAGGGGAGTTGGCTATGGCTACACCTTC.

This clonotype was counted many times. The rearrangement joins TRBV5-4 to TRBJ1-2; D gene uncertain. Germline CDR1 is SGHNT and CDR2 is YYREEE (reference sequence). V lost 3 bases and J 4 bases, leaving 13 bases between the germline ends. The CDR3 totals 14 residues. The CDR3, as DNA: TGTGCCAGCAGCTCCCCCCAGGCCATCTATGGCTACACCTTC. It encodes CASSSPQAIYGYTF.

This clonotype occurred a few times. This chain connects TRBV6-2 or TRBV6-3 to TRBJ2-5; 7 positions agree with TRBD2. V lost 5 bases to trimming and J lost 1 base; unmatched junction nucleotides: 7. The V gene's germline CDR1 is MNHEY and CDR2 SVGEGT. The CDR3 is 15 residues long. CDR3 in amino acids: CASSRLADTQETQYF. The CDR3 nucleotides are TGTGCCAGCAGTCGTCTAGCGGACACCCAAGAGACCCAGTACTTC.

This clonotype was counted ten times or more. The genes are TRBV6-2 or TRBV6-3 and TRBJ1-5, with 8 positions matching TRBD1. V lost 2 bases and J lost 4; bases outside the gene matches: 4. Germline CDR1 is MNHEY and CDR2 is SVGEGT. The CDR3 is made up of 15 amino acids. The CDR3 sequence: CASSYTGGQNQPQHF. CDR3 in DNA: TGTGCCAGCAGTTACACAGGGGGACAAAATCAGCCCCAGCATTTT.

V and J are TRBV7-8 and TRBJ2-7; tentative D call: TRBD2 (6 bases). V lost 5 bases and J lost 4, with 18 bases in between. CDR1 SGHVS and CDR2 FQNEAQ come from the germline V gene. CDR3 size: 15 residues. CDR3 sequence reads: CASSPGRGNTYEQYF. In DNA form, the CDR3 reads TGTGCCAGCAGCCCCGGACGGGGGAACACATACGAGCAGTACTTC. The full variable domain, its missing parts supplied by reference TRBV7-8 and TRBJ2-7, is GAGVSQSPRYKVAKRGQDVALRCDPISGHVSLFWYQQALGQGPEFLTYFQNEAQLDKSGLPSDRFFAERPEGSVSTLKIQRTQQEDSAVYLCASSPGRGNTYEQYFGPGTRLTVT.

V gene TRBV6-6 combines with J gene TRBJ1-1; weak D call: TRBD1 (5 bases). CDR3 length: 14 residues. Germline V gives CDR1 MNHNY, CDR2 SVGAGI (reference sequence). With 0 bases removed from V and 4 bases from J, the gap between germline ends came to 9 bases. The CDR3 nucleotides read TGTGCCAGCAGTTACTCAGGGGCTGGCACTGAAGCTTTCTTT. Its protein product is CASSYSGAGTEAFF.